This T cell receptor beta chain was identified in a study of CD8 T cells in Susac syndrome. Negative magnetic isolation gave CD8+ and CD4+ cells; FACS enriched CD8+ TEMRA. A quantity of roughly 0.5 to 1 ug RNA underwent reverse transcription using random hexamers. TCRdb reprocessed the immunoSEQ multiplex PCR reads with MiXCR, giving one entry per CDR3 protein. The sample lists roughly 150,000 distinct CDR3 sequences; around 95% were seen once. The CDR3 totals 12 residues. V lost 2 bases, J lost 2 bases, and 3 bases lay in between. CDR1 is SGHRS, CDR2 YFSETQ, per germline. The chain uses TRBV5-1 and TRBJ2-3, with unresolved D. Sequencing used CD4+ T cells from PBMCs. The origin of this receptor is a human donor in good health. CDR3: CASSFHTDTQYF. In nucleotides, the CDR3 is TGCGCCAGCAGCTTCCACACAGATACGCAGTATTTT.